The 6 T cell receptor beta chains listed next were all sequenced from one sample in a study of blood T cell repertoires in COVID-19. The assay was immunoSEQ multiplex PCR, and TCRdb's table has in-frame clones only and misses some. The sample records fewer than 350,000 clones, 87% being singletons. Material: peripheral blood. Receptors originate from a man between 25 and 39 years old with COVID-19, enrolled during active disease.

In this sample, this clone turned up once. The genes are TRBV28 and TRBJ1-3; TRBD1 matches at 7 bases. CDR1 and CDR2 from the germline V gene are MDHEN and SYDVKM. The V segment lost 8 bases and the J segment 4 bases; nucleotides outside the gene matches: 5. The CDR3 is 13 amino acids. The CDR3 DNA follows: TGTGCCAGCTACACAGGGGAAGGAAACACCATATATTTT. Translating gives CASYTGEGNTIYF.

The rearrangement uses TRBV5-1 and TRBJ2-1; 9 nucleotides match TRBD2. CDR3 size: 14 residues. V gave up 2 bases and J gave up 8 bases; unmatched junction bases: 5. Germline V gene data show CDR1 as SGHRS and CDR2 as YFSETQ. The DNA of the CDR3 is TGCGCCAGCAGCTTTAGCGGGAGTTCGGATGAGCAGTTCTTC. This sequence encodes CASSFSGSSDEQFF.

This chain links TRBV12-5 with TRBJ2-5; TRBD1 matches 8 bases. After removal of 1 base from V and 4 bases from J, the junction contained 5 bases not matched to a gene. Germline V gene lookup returns CDR1 LGHNT and CDR2 FRNRAP. The CDR3 consists of 15 residues. CDR3 in DNA: TGTGCTAGTGGTTTGGGGACAGGGCAAGTAGAGACCCAGTACTTC. Its translation is CASGLGTGQVETQYF.

The table lists this clone with a few counts. This chain uses TRBV28 with TRBJ2-7; D not certain. This CDR3 is built from 13 residues. Trimming took off 7 bases at V and 2 bases at J, with 12 bases between the two ends. The germline gives CDR1 MDHEN, CDR2 SYDVKM. The CDR3 spells CASTDDFPYEQYF. The CDR3 DNA reads as TGTGCCAGCACCGATGACTTCCCCTACGAGCAGTACTTC.

The CDR3 reads CASRTTTAYEQYF. CDR3 DNA sequence: TGTGCCAGCAGAACAACCACCGCCTACGAGCAGTACTTC. This chain uses TRBV12-3 or TRBV12-4 with TRBJ2-7; D is uncertain. The germline V and J ends were trimmed by 6 bases and 2 bases, with 11 bases remaining between them. CDR3 length equals 13 residues.

V usage is TRBV18 and J usage is TRBJ2-7; 9 nucleotides agree with TRBD1. With 5 bases clipped from V and 4 bases from J, the junction kept 9 bases outside the gene matches. The CDR3 contains 15 residues. Germline V lookup: CDR1 KGHSH, CDR2 LQKENI. The CDR3 here is CASSTGQGTTYEQYF. The CDR3 bases are TGTGCCAGCTCAACTGGACAGGGGACAACTTACGAGCAGTACTTC. Full variable domain (missing parts from reference TRBV18 and TRBJ2-7): NAGVMQNPRHLVRRRGQEARLRCSPMKGHSHVYWYRQLPEEGLKFMVYLQKENIIDESGMPKERFSAEFPKEGPSILRIQQVVRGDSAAYFCASSTGQGTTYEQYFGPGTRLTVT.